This T cell receptor (beta chain) was sequenced in a study of neoadjuvant anti-PD-1 for oral cavity cancer. Libraries were prepared by immunoSEQ multiplex PCR; TCRdb keeps only in-frame clonotypes and omits some of them. This table has 9,500 to 15,000 clones, 71% appearing once. Time point described: after neoadjuvant nivolumab, at surgical resection. Cohort: HPV-negative, locally advanced oral cavity squamous cell carcinoma patients. The length of the CDR3 is 15 residues. Trimming left V 6 bases short and J 0 bases short, with 9 bases between. Germline V CDR1 and CDR2: MNHEY, SMNVEV (reference sequence).

The V call is TRBV27, the J call TRBJ2-6; D is possibly TRBD2 (6 bases). The TCR sequence derives from a person between 40 and 79 years old with oral cavity squamous cell carcinoma. The sample here was PBMCs, taken after nivolumab (anti-PD-1) treatment. As DNA, the CDR3 is TGTGCCAGCAGCAGGGACTTCTCTGGGGCCAACGTCCTGACTTTC. This translates into CASSRDFSGANVLTF.